This T cell receptor (beta chain) was recovered during a study of CD8+CD57+ T cells in acquired aplastic anemia. Profiling of TCR beta VDJ combinations and CDR3 sequences used genomic DNA as template. TCRdb recomputed calls from the reads with MiXCR, one row per CDR3 protein. Found here are approximately 170,000 distinct CDR3 sequences, 60% to 70% of them singletons; the top ten hold 45%. The length of the CDR3 is 15 residues. CDR1 SGDLS and CDR2 YYNGEE come from the germline V gene. Trimming took 1 base from V and 7 from J; bases not matched to a gene: 4. The sequence was obtained from a human donor in good health. Sequenced sample: sorted CD4+, CD8+, or CD8+CD57+ T cells (not recorded which) from PBMCs. The rearrangement links TRBV9 to TRBJ1-5, with 11 bases aligning to TRBD1. Here the CDR3 reads CASSVYGDRGQPQHF. The DNA for the CDR3 is TGTGCCAGCAGCGTATACGGGGACAGGGGGCAGCCCCAGCATTTT.